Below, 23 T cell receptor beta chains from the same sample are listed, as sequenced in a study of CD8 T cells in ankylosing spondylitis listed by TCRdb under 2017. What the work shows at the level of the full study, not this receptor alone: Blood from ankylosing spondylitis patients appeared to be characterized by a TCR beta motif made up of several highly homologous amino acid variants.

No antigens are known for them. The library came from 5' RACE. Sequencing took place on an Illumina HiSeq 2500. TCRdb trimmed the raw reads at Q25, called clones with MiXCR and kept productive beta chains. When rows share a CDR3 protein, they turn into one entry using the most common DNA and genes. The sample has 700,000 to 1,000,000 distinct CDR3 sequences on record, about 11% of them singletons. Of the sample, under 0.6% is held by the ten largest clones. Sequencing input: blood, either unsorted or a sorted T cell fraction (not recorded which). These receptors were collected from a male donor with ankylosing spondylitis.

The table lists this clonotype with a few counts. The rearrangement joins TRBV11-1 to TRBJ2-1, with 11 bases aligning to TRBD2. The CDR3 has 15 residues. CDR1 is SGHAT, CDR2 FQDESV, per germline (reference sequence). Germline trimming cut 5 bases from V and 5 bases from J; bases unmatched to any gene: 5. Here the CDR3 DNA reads TGTGCCAGCAGCAGTAGCGGGGGGGGAAACAATGAGCAGTTCTTC. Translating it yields CASSSSGGGNNEQFF.

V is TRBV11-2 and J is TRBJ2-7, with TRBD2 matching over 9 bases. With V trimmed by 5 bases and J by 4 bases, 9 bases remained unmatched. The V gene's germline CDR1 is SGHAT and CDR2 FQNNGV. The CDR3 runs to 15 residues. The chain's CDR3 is CASSPLRSGRYEQYF. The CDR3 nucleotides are TGTGCCAGCAGCCCACTACGGAGCGGGAGGTACGAGCAGTACTTC.

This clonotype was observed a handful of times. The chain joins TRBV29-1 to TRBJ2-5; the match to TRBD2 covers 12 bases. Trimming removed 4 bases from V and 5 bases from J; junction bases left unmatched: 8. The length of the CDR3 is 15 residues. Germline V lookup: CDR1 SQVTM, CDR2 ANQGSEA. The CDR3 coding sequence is TGCAGCGTTGGCACACTAGCGGGAGGTGCCGAGACCCAGTACTTC. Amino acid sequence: CSVGTLAGGAETQYF. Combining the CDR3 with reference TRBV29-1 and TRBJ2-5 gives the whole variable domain SAVISQKPSRDICQRGTSLTIQCQVDSQVTMMFWYRQQPGQSLTLIATANQGSEATYESGFVIDKFPISRPNLTFSTLTVSNMSPEDSSIYLCSVGTLAGGAETQYFGPGTRLLVL.

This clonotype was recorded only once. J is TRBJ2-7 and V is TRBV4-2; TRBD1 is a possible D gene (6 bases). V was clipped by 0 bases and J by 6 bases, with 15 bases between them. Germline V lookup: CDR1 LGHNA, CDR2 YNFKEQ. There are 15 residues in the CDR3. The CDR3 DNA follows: TGTGCCAGCAGCCAAGACGGCCAGGGGCTGCTCGAGCAGTACTTC. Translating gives CASSQDGQGLLEQYF.

Here the CDR3 reads CSARGGGQAFYEQYF. CDR3 bases: TGCAGTGCTAGAGGAGGCGGACAGGCGTTCTACGAGCAGTACTTC. V gene TRBV20-1 combines with J gene TRBJ2-7, with 7 bases fitting TRBD1. Germline loops: CDR1 DFQATT, CDR2 SNEGSKA (reference sequence). The CDR3 sequence is 15 residues long. The V and J ends lost 1 base and 3 bases, in that order; junction bases with no gene match: 9.

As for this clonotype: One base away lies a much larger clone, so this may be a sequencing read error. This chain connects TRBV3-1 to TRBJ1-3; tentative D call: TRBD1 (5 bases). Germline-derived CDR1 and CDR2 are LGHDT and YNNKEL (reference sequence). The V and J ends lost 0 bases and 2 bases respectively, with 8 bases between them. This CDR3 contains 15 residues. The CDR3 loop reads CASSQEIGAGNTIYF. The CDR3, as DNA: TGTGCCAGCAGCCAAGAAATAGGGGCTGGAAACACCATATATTTT.

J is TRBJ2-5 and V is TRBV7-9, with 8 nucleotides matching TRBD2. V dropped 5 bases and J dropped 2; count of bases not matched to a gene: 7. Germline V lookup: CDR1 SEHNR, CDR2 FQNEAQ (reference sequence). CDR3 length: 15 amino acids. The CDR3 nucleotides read TGTGCCAGCAGCCCAGCTAGCGGGTCTCAAGAGACCCAGTACTTC. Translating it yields CASSPASGSQETQYF.

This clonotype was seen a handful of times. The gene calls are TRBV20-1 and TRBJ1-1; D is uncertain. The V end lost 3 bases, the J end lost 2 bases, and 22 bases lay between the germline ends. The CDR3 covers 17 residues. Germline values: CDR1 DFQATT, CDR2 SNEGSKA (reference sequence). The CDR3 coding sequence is TGCAGTGCTAGGCCCCCCCGGGGAGGGTTAGTTAACACTGAAGCTTTCTTT. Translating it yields CSARPPRGGLVNTEAFF.

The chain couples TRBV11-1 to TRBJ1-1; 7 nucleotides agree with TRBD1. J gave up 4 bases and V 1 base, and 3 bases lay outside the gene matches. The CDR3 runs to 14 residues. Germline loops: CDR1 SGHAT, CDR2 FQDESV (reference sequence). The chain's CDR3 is CASSLGDSFTEAFF. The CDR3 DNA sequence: TGTGCCAGCAGCTTAGGGGACAGTTTCACTGAAGCTTTCTTT.

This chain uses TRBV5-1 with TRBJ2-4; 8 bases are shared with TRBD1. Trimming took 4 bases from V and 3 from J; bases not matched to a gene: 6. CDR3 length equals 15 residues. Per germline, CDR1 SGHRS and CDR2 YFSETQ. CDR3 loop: CASSSRTGHKNIQYF. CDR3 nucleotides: TGCGCCAGCAGCAGCCGGACAGGGCACAAAAACATTCAGTACTTC. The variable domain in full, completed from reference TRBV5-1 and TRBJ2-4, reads KAGVTQTPRYLIKTRGQQVTLSCSPISGHRSVSWYQQTPGQGLQFLFEYFSETQRNKGNFPGRFSGRQFSNSRSEMNVSTLELGDSALYLCASSSRTGHKNIQYFGAGTRLSVL.

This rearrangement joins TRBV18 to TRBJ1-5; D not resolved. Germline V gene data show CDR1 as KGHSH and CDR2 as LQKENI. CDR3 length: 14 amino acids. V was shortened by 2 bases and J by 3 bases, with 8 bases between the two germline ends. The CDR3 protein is CASSPGLHNQPQHF. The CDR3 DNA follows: TGTGCCAGCTCACCAGGTCTACACAATCAGCCCCAGCATTTT.

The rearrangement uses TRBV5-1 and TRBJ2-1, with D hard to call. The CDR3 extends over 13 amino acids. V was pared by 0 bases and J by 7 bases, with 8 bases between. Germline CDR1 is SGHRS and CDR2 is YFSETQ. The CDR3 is CASSLERVNEQFF. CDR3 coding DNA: TGCGCCAGCAGCTTGGAAAGGGTGAATGAGCAGTTCTTC.

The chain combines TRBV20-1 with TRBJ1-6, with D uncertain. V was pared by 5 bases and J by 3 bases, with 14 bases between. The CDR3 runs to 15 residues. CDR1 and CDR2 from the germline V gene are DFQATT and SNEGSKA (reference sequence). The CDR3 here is CSAPIPFFYNSPLHF. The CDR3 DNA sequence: TGCAGTGCTCCCATACCCTTCTTCTATAATTCACCCCTCCACTTT.

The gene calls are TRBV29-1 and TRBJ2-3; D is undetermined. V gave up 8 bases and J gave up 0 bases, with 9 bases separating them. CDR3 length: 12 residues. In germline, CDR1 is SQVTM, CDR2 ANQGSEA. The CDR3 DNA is TGCAGCTCCCGAACTAGCACAGATACGCAGTATTTT. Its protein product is CSSRTSTDTQYF.

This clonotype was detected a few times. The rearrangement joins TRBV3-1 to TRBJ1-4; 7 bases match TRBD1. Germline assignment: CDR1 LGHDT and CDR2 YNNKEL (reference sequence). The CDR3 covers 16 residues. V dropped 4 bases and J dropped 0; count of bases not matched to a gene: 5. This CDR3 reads CASSRDRLSTNEKLFF. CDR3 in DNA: TGTGCCAGCAGCCGGGACAGACTCTCAACTAATGAAAAACTGTTTTTT.

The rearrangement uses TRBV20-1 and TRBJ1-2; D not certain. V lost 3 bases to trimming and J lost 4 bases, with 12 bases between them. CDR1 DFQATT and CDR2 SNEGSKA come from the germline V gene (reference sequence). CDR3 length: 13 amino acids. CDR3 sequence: CSARLPSFYGYTF. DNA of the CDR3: TGCAGTGCTAGGCTGCCCAGCTTCTATGGCTACACCTTC.

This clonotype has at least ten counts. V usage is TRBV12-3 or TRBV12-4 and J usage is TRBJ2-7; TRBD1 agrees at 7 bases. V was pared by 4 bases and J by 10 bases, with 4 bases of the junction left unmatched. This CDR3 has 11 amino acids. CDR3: CASSYRDRQYF. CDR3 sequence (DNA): TGTGCCAGCAGTTACCGGGACAGACAGTACTTC.

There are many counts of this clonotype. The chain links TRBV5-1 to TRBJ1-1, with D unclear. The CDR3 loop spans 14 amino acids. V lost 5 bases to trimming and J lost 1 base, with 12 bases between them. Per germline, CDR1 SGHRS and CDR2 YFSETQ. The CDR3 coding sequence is TGCGCCAGCAGACTCGGAGAGGGGAACACTGAAGCTTTCTTT. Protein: CASRLGEGNTEAFF.

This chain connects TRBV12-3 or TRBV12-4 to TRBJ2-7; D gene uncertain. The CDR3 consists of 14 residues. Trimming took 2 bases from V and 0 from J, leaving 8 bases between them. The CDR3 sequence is CASSLMVYSYEQYF. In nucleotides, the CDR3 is TGTGCCAGCAGTTTAATGGTGTACTCCTACGAGCAGTACTTC.

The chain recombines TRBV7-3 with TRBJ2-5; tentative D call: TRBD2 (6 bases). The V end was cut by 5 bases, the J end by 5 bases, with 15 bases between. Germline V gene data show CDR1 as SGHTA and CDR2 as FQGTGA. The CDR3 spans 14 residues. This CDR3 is CASSVIPGDETQYF. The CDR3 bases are TGTGCCAGCAGCGTTATTCCGGGAGACGAGACCCAGTACTTC.

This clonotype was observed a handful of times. Here the CDR3 DNA reads TGCGCCAGCAGCCAGCTTTTGATGGGCTACGAGCAGTACTTC. Translated: CASSQLLMGYEQYF. The chain has TRBV4-1 and TRBJ2-7; no reliable D call. The CDR3 is 14 amino acids. Germline-derived CDR1 and CDR2 are MGHRA and YSYEKL. The germline V and J ends were trimmed by 3 bases and 3 bases, with 12 bases remaining between them.

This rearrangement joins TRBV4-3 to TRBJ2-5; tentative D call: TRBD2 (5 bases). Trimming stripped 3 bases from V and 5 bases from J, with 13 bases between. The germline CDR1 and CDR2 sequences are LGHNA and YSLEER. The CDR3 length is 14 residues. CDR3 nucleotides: TGCGCCAGCAGCCAGCTTGCGGGTACGGAGACCCAGTACTTC. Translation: CASSQLAGTETQYF.

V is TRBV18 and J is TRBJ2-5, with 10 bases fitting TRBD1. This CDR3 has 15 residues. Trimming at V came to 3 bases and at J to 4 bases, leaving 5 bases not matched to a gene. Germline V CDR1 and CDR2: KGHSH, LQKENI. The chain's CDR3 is CASSPLGQGGETQYF. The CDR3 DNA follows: TGTGCCAGCTCACCCCTAGGACAGGGGGGAGAGACCCAGTACTTC.